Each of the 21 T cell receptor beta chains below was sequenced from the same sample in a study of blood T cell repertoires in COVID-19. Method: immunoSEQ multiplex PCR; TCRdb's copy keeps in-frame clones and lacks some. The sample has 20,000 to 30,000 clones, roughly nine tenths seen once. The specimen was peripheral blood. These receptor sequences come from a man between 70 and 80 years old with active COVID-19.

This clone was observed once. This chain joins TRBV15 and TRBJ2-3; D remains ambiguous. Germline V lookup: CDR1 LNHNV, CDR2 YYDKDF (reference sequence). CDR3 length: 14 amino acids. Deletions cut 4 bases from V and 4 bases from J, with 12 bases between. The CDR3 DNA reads TGTGCCACCAGCACCCCGACTGGAGCAGATACGCAGTATTTT. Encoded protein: CATSTPTGADTQYF.

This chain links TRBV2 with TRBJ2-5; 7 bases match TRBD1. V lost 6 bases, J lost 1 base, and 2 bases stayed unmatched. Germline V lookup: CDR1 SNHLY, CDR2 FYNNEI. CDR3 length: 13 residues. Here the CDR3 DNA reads TGTGCCAGCAGGGGGACAGCCCAAGAGACCCAGTACTTC. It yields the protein CASRGTAQETQYF.

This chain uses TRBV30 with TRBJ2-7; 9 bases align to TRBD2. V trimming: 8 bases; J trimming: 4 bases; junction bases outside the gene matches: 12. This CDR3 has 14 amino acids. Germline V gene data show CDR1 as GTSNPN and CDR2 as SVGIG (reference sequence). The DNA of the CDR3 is TGTGCCGGGACTAGGGCGGGGGGGCGTTACGAGCAGTACTTC. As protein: CAGTRAGGRYEQYF. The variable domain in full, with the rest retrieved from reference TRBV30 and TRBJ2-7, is SQTIHQWPATLVQPVGSPLSLECTVEGTSNPNLYWYRQAAGRGLQLLFYSVGIGQISSEVPQNLSASRPQDRQFILSSKKLLLSDSGFYLCAGTRAGGRYEQYFGPGTRLTVT.

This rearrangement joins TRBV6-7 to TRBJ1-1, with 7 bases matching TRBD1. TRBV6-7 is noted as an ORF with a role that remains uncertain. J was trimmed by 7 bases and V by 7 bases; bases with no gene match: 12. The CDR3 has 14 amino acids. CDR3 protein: CASILRDSRGEAFF. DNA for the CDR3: TGTGCCAGCATCCTCCGGGACAGTAGGGGTGAAGCTTTCTTT.

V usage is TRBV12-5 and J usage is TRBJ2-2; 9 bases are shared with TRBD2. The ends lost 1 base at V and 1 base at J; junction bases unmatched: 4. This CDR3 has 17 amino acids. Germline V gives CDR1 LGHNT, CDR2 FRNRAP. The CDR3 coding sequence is TGTGCTAGTGGTTTGGCAGTGACTAGCGGGAACACCGGGGAGCTGTTTTTT. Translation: CASGLAVTSGNTGELFF. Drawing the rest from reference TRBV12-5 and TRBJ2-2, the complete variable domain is DARVTQTPRHKVTEMGQEVTMRCQPILGHNTVFWYRQTMMQGLELLAYFRNRAPLDDSGMPKDRFSAEMPDATLATLKIQPSEPRDSAVYFCASGLAVTSGNTGELFFGEGSRLTVL.

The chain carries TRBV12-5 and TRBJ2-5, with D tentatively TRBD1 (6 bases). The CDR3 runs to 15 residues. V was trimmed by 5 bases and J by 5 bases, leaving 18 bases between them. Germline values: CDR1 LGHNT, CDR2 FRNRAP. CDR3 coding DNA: TGTGCTAGTGGTACCGGGACACAACCCGCGGAGACCCAGTACTTC. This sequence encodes CASGTGTQPAETQYF.

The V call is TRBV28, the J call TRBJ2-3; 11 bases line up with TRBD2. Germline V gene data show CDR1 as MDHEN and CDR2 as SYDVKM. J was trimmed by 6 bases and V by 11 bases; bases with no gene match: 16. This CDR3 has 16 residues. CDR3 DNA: TGTGCCGCAGGGACTAGCGGCTTATCCCCTGCGGATACGCAGTATTTT. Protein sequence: CAAGTSGLSPADTQYF.

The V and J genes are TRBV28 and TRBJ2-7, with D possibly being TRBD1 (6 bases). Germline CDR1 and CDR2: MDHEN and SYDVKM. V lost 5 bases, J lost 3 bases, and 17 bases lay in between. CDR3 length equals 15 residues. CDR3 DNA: TGTGCCAGCAGTATTTTCCAGGGGAAGGACTACGAGCAGTACTTC. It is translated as CASSIFQGKDYEQYF.

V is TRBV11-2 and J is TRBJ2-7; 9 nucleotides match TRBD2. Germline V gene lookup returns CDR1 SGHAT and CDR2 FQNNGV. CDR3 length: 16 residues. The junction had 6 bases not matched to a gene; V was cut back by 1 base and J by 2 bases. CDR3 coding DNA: TGTGCCAGCAGCTTAGTTGCTAGCGGGGAAACCTACGAGCAGTACTTC. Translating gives CASSLVASGETYEQYF. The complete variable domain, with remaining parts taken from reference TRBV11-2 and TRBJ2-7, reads EAGVAQSPRYKIIEKRQSVAFWCNPISGHATLYWYQQILGQGPKLLIQFQNNGVVDDSQLPKDRFSAERLKGVDSTLKIQPAKLEDSAVYLCASSLVASGETYEQYFGPGTRLTVT.

CDR3 sequence: CASSRIGADTGELFF. The CDR3 coding sequence is TGTGCCAGCAGCCGAATAGGGGCGGACACCGGGGAGCTGTTTTTT. The rearrangement uses TRBV2 and TRBJ2-2, with D perhaps matching TRBD1 (5 bases). Trimming took 6 bases from V and 3 from J, leaving 14 bases between them. The CDR3 runs 15 residues. Germline V gene data show CDR1 as SNHLY and CDR2 as FYNNEI.

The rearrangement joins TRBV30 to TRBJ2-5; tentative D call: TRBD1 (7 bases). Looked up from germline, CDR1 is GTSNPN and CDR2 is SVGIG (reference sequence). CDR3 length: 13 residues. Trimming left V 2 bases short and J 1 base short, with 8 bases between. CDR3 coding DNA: TGTGCCTGGAGTCAGGGGGGCCAAGAGACCCAGTACTTC. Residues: CAWSQGGQETQYF.

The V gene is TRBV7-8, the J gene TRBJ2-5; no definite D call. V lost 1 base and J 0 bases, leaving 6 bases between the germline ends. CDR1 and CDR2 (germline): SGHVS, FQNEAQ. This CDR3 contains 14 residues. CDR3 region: CASSLEAHQETQYF. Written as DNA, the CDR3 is TGTGCCAGCAGCTTAGAAGCGCACCAAGAGACCCAGTACTTC.

CDR3 DNA sequence: TGTGCCATCAGCGGGGACAGAGCTATACAAGAGACCCAGTACTTC. Protein: CAISGDRAIQETQYF. This rearrangement joins TRBV10-3 to TRBJ2-5, with 7 bases lining up with TRBD1. V lost 6 bases and J lost 2; bases outside the gene matches: 9. There are 15 residues in the CDR3. Germline values: CDR1 ENHRY, CDR2 SYGVKD.

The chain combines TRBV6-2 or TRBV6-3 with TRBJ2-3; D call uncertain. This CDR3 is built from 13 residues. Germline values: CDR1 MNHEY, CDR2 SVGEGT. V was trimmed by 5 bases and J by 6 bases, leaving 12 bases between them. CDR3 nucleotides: TGTGCCAGCAGTCCCCGCAGGTCGGATACGCAGTATTTT. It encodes CASSPRRSDTQYF.

CDR3 DNA sequence: TGTGCCAGCAGCTTAGGCTTCTCTGGAAACACCATATATTTT. This translates into CASSLGFSGNTIYF. The V call is TRBV7-3, the J call TRBJ1-3, with unresolved D. The CDR3 is 14 amino acids. V was trimmed by 2 bases and J by 0 bases, leaving 5 bases between them. Germline CDR1 reads SGHTA; CDR2 reads FQGTGA.

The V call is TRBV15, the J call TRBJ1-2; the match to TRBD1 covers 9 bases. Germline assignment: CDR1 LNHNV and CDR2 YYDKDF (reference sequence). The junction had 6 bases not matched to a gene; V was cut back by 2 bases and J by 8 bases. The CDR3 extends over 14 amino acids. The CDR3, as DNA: TGTGCCACCAGCAGACCCGGGACAGGGCTCGGCTACACCTTC. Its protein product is CATSRPGTGLGYTF.

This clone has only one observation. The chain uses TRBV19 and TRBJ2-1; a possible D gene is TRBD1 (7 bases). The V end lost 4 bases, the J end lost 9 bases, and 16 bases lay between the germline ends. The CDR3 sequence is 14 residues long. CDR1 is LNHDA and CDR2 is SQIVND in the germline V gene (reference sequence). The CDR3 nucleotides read TGTGCCAGTAGTAGCCAGGGGGGCCTGGGTGAGCAGTTCTTC. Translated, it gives CASSSQGGLGEQFF.

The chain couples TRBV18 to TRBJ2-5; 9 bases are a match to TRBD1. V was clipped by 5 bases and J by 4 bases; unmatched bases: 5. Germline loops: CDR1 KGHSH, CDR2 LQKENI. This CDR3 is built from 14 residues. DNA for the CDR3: TGTGCCAGCTCATCCCAGACAGGGGGAGAGACCCAGTACTTC. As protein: CASSSQTGGETQYF.

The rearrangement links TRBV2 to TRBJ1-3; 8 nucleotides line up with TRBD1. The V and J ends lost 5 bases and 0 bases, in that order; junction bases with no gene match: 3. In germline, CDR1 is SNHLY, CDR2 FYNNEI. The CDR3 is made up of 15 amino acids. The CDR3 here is CASSWDRSSGNTIYF. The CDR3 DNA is TGTGCCAGCAGTTGGGACAGGAGCTCTGGAAACACCATATATTTT.

CDR3 DNA sequence: TGTGCCAGCAGTTTACCCCGGGACAGGGTCTCCTATAATTCACCCCTCCACTTT. Translated: CASSLPRDRVSYNSPLHF. The V and J genes are TRBV27 and TRBJ1-6; 9 nucleotides line up with TRBD1. Germline values: CDR1 MNHEY, CDR2 SMNVEV (reference sequence). There are 18 residues in the CDR3. V was pared by 2 bases and J by 0 bases, with 5 bases of the junction left unmatched.

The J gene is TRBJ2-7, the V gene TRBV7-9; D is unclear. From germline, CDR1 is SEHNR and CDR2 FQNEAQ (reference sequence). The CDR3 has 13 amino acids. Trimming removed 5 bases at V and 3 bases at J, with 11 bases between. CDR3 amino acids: CASSPGSLYEQYF. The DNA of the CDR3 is TGTGCCAGCAGCCCCGGGTCCCTCTACGAGCAGTACTTC. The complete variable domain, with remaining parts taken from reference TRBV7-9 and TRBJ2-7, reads DTGVSQNPRHKITKRGQNVTFRCDPISEHNRLYWYRQTLGQGPEFLTYFQNEAQLEKSRLLSDRFSAERPKGSFSTLEIQRTEQGDSAMYLCASSPGSLYEQYFGPGTRLTVT.